This T cell receptor beta chain was identified in a study of Graves' ophthalmopathy and Graves' hyperthyroidism. As for the study in general: At the time of initial diagnosis and before any treatment, peripheral blood was collected.

Study results and caveats: Most expanded clonotypes from thyroid (those above 0.001 frequency) were also found in blood.

Clinical symptoms, serum thyroxine, TRAb, thyroid ultrasound and orbital computed tomography formed the basis of diagnosis. This CDR3 is 14 amino acids long. V lost 1 base and J lost 0, with 6 bases in between. Germline V gives CDR1 SGHTA, CDR2 FQGNSA. The table lists this clonotype with many counts. The antigen is not known. Amplification from RNA transcripts yielded the TCR beta CDR3 regions. HTBI primers primed a first-round RT-PCR, and a second-round multiplex PCR followed. TCRdb called the multiplex PCR reads again in MiXCR, with one record for every CDR3 protein. There are 650,000 to 900,000 distinct CDR3 sequences in the sample; roughly two fifths occur only once, and about 40% lies in the top ten.

This clonotype originated in an adult man with Graves' ophthalmopathy. Material for sequencing was peripheral blood. The chain recombines TRBV7-2 with TRBJ2-5; D is unclear. The CDR3 region is CASSLEWHQETQYF. The DNA of the CDR3 is TGTGCCAGCAGCTTAGAATGGCACCAAGAGACCCAGTACTTC.